The rows below give T cell receptor beta chains drawn from one sample of a study of response to subunit inactivated influenza vaccine. One entry per CDR3 protein, called by TCRdb with MiXCR from the RT-PCR reads. This sample has 450,000 to 550,000 distinct CDR3 sequences, with less than 30% found just once. This sample comprised CD4+ T cells sorted from PBMCs, obtained 4 to 6 days after vaccination. Receptors were obtained from a man aged 45 to 65 who received an inactivated influenza vaccine. The CDR3 runs from the conserved cysteine through the conserved F or W. The D gene is left open where the match is weak. Clone size, where shown, is once, few, many, or a class for clones that have expanded.

>TRBJ2-7|TRBV6-2/TRBV6-3|.|.
TGTGCCAGCAGTCGTCCGGGGCGGGTAAACTACGAGCAGTACTTC
CASSRPGRVNYEQYF
>TRBJ2-5|TRBV19|.|few
TGTGCCAGTAGCCCAACCATTACAGGGGAGACCCAGTACTTC
CASSPTITGETQYF
>TRBJ2-3|TRBV20-1|.|few
TGCAGTCCCTCGGTAGGGGGGGCAGATACGCAGTATTTT
CSPSVGGADTQYF
>TRBJ1-1|TRBV12-1|.|.
TGTGCCAGCAGCTTTTGCCACCGGGAAAAAAAAATGAACACTGAAGCTTTCTTT
CASSFCHREKKMNTEAFF
>TRBJ2-5|TRBV20-1|.|few
TGCAGTGCTAGAGATTATGGCAGGGCAGAGACCCAGTACTTC
CSARDYGRAETQYF
>TRBJ2-1|TRBV5-1|.|.
TGCGCCAGCAGCGGAGGAATCGCAGGACTTGAGCAGTTCTTC
CASSGGIAGLEQFF
>TRBJ2-7|TRBV6-2/TRBV6-3|.|many
TGTGCCAGCAGCAAGCTATCCGGTGCGGACAAGCAGTACTTC
CASSKLSGADKQYF
>TRBJ2-5|TRBV9|.|.
TGTGCCAGCAGCGTAGGACAGGCGGTTGAGACCCAGTACTTC
CASSVGQAVETQYF
>TRBJ1-3|TRBV20-1|.|.
TGCAGTGCTAGCGATGGTTACACCATATATTTT
CSASDGYTIYF
>TRBJ1-2|TRBV28|.|.
TGTGCCAGCAGTTACGGGGGGGAGGGGTTCTATGGCTACACCTTC
CASSYGGEGFYGYTF
>TRBJ2-7|TRBV12-3/TRBV12-4|.|.
TGTGCCAGCAGTTTTTTTCAGGTCGAGCAGTACTTC
CASSFFQVEQYF
>TRBJ2-3|TRBV5-1|TRBD1|few
TGCGCCACAAAACAGGGGGAAGGGACAGATACGCAGTATTTT
CATKQGEGTDTQYF
>TRBJ2-6|TRBV28|TRBD1|.
TGTGCCAGCAGTTTACTGGGACAGGGGGTCTCTGGGGCCAACGTCCTGACTTTC
CASSLLGQGVSGANVLTF
>TRBJ2-3|TRBV7-2|.|.
TGTGCCAGCAGCTCTGAGGGAGGCACAGATACGCAGTATTTT
CASSSEGGTDTQYF
>TRBJ2-5|TRBV3-1|.|few
TGTGCCAGCAGCCAACACAGGGCTGGGGAGACCCAGTACTTC
CASSQHRAGETQYF
>TRBJ1-2|TRBV11-2|.|.
TGTGCCAGCAGCAAGGGTACGGTCGGCTTCACCTTC
CASSKGTVGFTF
>TRBJ2-1|TRBV20-1|TRBD1|.
TGCAGTGCAGATAGGGGACAGGGCTACAATGAGCAGTTCTTC
CSADRGQGYNEQFF
>TRBJ1-2|TRBV28|.|few
TGTGCCAGCAGGCGCAGACAGGTTTATGGCTACACCTTC
CASRRRQVYGYTF
>TRBJ1-5|TRBV10-2|.|few
TGCGCCAGCAGTGAAGACAGGACTTCCAATCAGCCCCAGCATTTT
CASSEDRTSNQPQHF
>TRBJ2-7|TRBV12-3/TRBV12-4|TRBD1|few
TGTGCCAGCAGTTCGGAGCTGGACAGGGGGATCGACGAGCAGTACTTC
CASSSELDRGIDEQYF
>TRBJ2-2|TRBV30|.|.
TGTGCCTGGAGTGTAAGAGTGTTCGGGGAGCTGTTTTTT
CAWSVRVFGELFF
>TRBJ2-2|TRBV4-3|TRBD2|.
TGCGCCAGCAGCGAAGTGGGGGTAGCGGGGGGGCATAGGACCGGGGAGCTGTTTTTT
CASSEVGVAGGHRTGELFF
>TRBJ2-7|TRBV24-1|TRBD2|many
TGTGCCACCAGGGGACTAGCGGGAGTGCACGAGCAGTACTTC
CATRGLAGVHEQYF
>TRBJ2-1|TRBV5-6|.|few
TGTGCCAGCCTGGCAGTCGGGGCGGCGGACAATGAGCAGTTCTTC
CASLAVGAADNEQFF
>TRBJ2-3|TRBV5-4|.|.
TGTGCCAGCAGCTTGGACTTCTCGCCGGATACGCAGTATTTT
CASSLDFSPDTQYF
>TRBJ1-5|TRBV12-3/TRBV12-4|.|few
TGTGCCAGCAGTACGGGCGGGTCAAATCAGCCCCAGCATTTT
CASSTGGSNQPQHF